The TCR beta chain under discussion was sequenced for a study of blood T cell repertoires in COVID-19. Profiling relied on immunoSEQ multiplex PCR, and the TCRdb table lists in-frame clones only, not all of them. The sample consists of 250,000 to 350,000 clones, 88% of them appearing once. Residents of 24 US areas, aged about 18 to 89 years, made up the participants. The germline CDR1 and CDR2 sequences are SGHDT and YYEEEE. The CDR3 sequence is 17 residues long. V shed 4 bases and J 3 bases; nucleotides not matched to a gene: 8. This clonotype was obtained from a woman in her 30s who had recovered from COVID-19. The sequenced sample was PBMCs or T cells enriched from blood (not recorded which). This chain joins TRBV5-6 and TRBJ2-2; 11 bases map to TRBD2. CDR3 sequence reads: CASSTGSGRAYTGELFF. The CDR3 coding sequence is TGTGCCAGCAGCACGGGTAGCGGGAGGGCATACACCGGGGAGCTGTTTTTT.